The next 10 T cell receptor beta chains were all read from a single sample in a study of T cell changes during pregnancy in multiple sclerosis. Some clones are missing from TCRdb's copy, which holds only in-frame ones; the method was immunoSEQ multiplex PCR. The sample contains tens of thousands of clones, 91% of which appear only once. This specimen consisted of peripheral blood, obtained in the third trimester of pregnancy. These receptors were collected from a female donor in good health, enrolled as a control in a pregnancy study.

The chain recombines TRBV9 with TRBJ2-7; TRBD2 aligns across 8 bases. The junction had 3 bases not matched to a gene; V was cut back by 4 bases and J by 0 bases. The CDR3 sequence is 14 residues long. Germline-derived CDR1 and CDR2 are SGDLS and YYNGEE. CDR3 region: CASSISGTSYEQYF. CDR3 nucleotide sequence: TGTGCCAGCAGCATTAGCGGGACCTCCTACGAGCAGTACTTC.

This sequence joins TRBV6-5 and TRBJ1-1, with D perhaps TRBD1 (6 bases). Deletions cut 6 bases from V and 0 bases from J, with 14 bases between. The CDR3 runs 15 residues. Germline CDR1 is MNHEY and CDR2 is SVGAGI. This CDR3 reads CASSPGQYMNTEAFF. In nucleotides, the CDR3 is TGTGCCAGCAGCCCCGGACAGTACATGAACACTGAAGCTTTCTTT.

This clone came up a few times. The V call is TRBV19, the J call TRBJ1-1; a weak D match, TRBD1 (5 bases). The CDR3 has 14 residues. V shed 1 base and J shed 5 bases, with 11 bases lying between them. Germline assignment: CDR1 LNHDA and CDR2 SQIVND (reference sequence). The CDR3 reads CASSIVGGATEAFF. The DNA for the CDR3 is TGTGCCAGTAGTATAGTGGGGGGAGCGACTGAAGCTTTCTTT.

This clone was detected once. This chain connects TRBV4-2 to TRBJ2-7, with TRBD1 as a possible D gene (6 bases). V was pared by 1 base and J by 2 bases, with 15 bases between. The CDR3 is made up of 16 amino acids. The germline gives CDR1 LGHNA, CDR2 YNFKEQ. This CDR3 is CASSQGTPDRPYEQYF. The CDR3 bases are TGTGCCAGCAGCCAAGGGACCCCCGACAGGCCCTACGAGCAGTACTTC.

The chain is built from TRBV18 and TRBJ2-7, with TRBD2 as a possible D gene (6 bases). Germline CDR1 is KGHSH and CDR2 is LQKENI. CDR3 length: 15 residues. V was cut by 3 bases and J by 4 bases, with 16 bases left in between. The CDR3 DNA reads TGTGCCAGCTCACCCGGGTTGGGGGGTCAATACGAGCAGTACTTC. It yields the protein CASSPGLGGQYEQYF.

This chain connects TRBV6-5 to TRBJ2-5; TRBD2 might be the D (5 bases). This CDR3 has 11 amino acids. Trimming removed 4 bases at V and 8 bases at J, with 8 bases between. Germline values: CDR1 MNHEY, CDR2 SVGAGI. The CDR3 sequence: CASSLEATQYF. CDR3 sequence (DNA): TGTGCCAGCAGTTTGGAGGCTACCCAGTACTTC.

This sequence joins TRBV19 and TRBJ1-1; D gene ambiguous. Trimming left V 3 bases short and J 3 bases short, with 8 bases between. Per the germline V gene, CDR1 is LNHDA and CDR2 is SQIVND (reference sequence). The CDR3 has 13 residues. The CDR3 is CASSIGTDTEAFF. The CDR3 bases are TGTGCCAGTAGTATTGGTACAGACACTGAAGCTTTCTTT.

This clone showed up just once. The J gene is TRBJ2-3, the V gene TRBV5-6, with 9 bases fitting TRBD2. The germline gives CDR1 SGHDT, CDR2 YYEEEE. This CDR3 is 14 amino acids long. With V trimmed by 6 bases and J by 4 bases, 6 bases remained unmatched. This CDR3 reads CASTKRGDADTQYF. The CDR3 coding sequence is TGTGCCAGCACCAAGCGGGGGGATGCAGATACGCAGTATTTT. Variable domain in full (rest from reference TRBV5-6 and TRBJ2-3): DAGVTQSPTHLIKTRGQQVTLRCSPKSGHDTVSWYQQALGQGPQFIFQYYEEEERQRGNFPDRFSGHQFPNYSSELNVNALLLGDSALYLCASTKRGDADTQYFGPGTRLTVL.

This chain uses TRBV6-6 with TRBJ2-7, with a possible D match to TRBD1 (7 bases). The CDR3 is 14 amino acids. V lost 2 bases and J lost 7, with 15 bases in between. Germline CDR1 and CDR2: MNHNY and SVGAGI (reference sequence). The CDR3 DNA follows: TGTGCCAGCAGTTACGGCGGGACAGCCGGGGAGCAGTACTTC. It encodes CASSYGGTAGEQYF.

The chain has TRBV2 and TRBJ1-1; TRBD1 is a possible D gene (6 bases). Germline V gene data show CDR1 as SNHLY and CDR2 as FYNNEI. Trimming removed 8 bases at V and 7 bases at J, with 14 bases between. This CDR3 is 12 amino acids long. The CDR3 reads CASFRSGVEAFF. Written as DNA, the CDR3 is TGTGCCAGCTTCCGGTCAGGGGTTGAAGCTTTCTTT.